This TCR beta chain is from a study of T cell repertoires in cytomegalovirus infection. Germline V gene data show CDR1 as SGHNT and CDR2 as YYREEE (reference sequence). The CDR3 spans 13 residues. Trimming cost V 2 bases and J 3 bases, with 8 bases left between them. Broader study findings: Using cumulative public TCR beta family frequency, the authors identified those who carried CMV together with the relevant HLA. Dominating the ex vivo response were TCR beta clonotypes that were CMV-specific and HLA-C-restricted.

This clonotype was counted between two and nine times. Its specificity is unknown. TCRdb independently ran MiXCR on the reads; one entry per CDR3 protein. Of approximately 340,000 distinct CDR3 sequences listed, 25% to 35% were seen once; the top ten hold around 18%. J is TRBJ1-1 and V is TRBV5-4; D is uncertain. This clonotype originated in a human donor in good health (CMV status not recorded). Some clones in this sample may be carry-over from other donors' samples. The starting material was cultured PBMCs, obtained from culture after CMV antigen stimulation. The CDR3 DNA reads as TGTGCCAGCAGCTTCAGGCAGGACACTGAAGCTTTCTTT. Encoded protein: CASSFRQDTEAFF.